A selection of T cell receptor beta chains follows, all from one sample in a study of blood T cell repertoires in COVID-19. Libraries were prepared by immunoSEQ multiplex PCR; TCRdb keeps only in-frame clonotypes and omits some of them. The sample contains about 190,000 clones, over 75% of which appear only once. The sequencing sample was made of peripheral blood. All receptors come from a woman aged 40 to 49 who had recovered from COVID-19. The CDR3 runs from the conserved cysteine through the conserved F or W. The D gene is left open where the match is weak. Expanded clones are given a class, and other clones once, few, many or no size at all.

D: .; length: 13; V: TRBV3-1/TRBV3-2; size: .; J: TRBJ1-1; CDR3: CASSAARGLRAFF; DNA: TGTGCCAGCAGCGCCGCCAGGGGTTTAAGAGCTTTCTTT
D: .; length: 15; V: TRBV5-1; size: .; J: TRBJ1-4; CDR3: CASSLDTGENEKLFF; DNA: TGCGCCAGCAGCTTGGACACAGGCGAAAATGAAAAACTGTTTTTT
D: TRBD2; length: 13; V: TRBV30; size: .; J: TRBJ2-3; CDR3: CAYSGVSTDTQYF; DNA: TGTGCCTATAGCGGGGTTAGCACAGATACGCAGTATTTT
D: .; length: 14; V: TRBV7-3; size: .; J: TRBJ2-7; CDR3: CASSLTDFNGEQYF; DNA: TGTGCCAGCAGCTTAACAGACTTTAATGGCGAGCAGTACTTC
D: TRBD2; length: 14; V: TRBV29-1; size: once; J: TRBJ2-7; CDR3: CSVGILAGAYEQYF; DNA: TGCAGCGTTGGGATACTAGCGGGAGCCTACGAGCAGTACTTC
D: .; length: 14; V: TRBV11-2; size: few; J: TRBJ2-7; CDR3: CASRRVPSTYEQYF; DNA: TGTGCCTCAAGGAGGGTGCCCAGCACCTACGAGCAGTACTTC
D: TRBD1; length: 13; V: TRBV30; size: .; J: TRBJ2-2; CDR3: CAWSRQGAGELFF; DNA: TGTGCCTGGAGTAGACAGGGGGCCGGGGAGCTGTTTTTT
D: TRBD2; length: 17; V: TRBV14; size: .; J: TRBJ2-1; CDR3: CASSPLGLAGEGNEQFF; DNA: TGTGCCAGCAGCCCTTTGGGACTAGCGGGAGAGGGAAATGAGCAGTTCTTC
D: TRBD1; length: 14; V: TRBV5-1; size: .; J: TRBJ2-5; CDR3: CASSKGQGVETQYF; DNA: TGCGCCAGCAGCAAGGGACAGGGAGTGGAGACCCAGTACTTC
D: .; length: 14; V: TRBV11-2; size: .; J: TRBJ1-2; CDR3: CASSLDRKIYGSTF; DNA: TGTGCCAGCAGCTTAGACAGGAAAATATATGGCTCCACCTTC
D: TRBD2; length: 17; V: TRBV30; size: .; J: TRBJ2-7; CDR3: CAWRLSSSGRAPYEQYF; DNA: TGTGCCTGGAGGCTCTCGAGTAGCGGGAGGGCGCCCTACGAGCAGTACTTC
D: .; length: 14; V: TRBV9; size: once; J: TRBJ1-6; CDR3: CASSVVEGGSPLHF; DNA: TGTGCCAGCAGCGTAGTGGAGGGTGGTTCACCCCTCCACTTT
D: .; length: 14; V: TRBV7-2; size: once; J: TRBJ1-5; CDR3: CASSSTGANQPQHF; DNA: TGTGCCAGCAGCTCCACAGGTGCTAATCAGCCCCAGCATTTT
D: TRBD2; length: 14; V: TRBV13; size: .; J: TRBJ2-1; CDR3: CASSIAGGRNEQFF; DNA: TGTGCCAGCAGCATAGCGGGAGGTAGGAATGAGCAGTTCTTC
D: TRBD1; length: 18; V: TRBV2; size: .; J: TRBJ2-6; CDR3: CASSMWGTGSSGANVLTF; DNA: TGTGCCAGCTCGATGTGGGGGACAGGGAGCTCTGGGGCCAACGTCCTGACTTTC
D: TRBD2; length: 16; V: TRBV20-1; size: .; J: TRBJ2-1; CDR3: CSASRVAGRTYNEQFF; DNA: TGCAGTGCTAGTAGGGTAGCGGGAAGAACCTACAATGAGCAGTTCTTC
D: TRBD2; length: 15; V: TRBV7-2; size: .; J: TRBJ2-7; CDR3: CASSLTASGRREQYF; DNA: TGTGCCAGCAGCTTGACAGCTAGCGGGAGAAGGGAGCAGTACTTC
D: .; length: 15; V: TRBV9; size: .; J: TRBJ1-2; CDR3: CASSPGVLANYGYTF; DNA: TGTGCCAGCAGCCCCGGCGTCCTAGCTAACTATGGCTACACCTTC
D: TRBD2; length: 15; V: TRBV6-5; size: .; J: TRBJ2-7; CDR3: CASSFGLAPIDEQYF; DNA: TGTGCCAGCAGTTTCGGACTAGCGCCCATTGACGAGCAGTACTTC
D: .; length: 16; V: TRBV28; size: .; J: TRBJ1-2; CDR3: CASSSRHQQANYGYTF; DNA: TGTGCCAGCAGTTCCCGACACCAGCAAGCTAACTATGGCTACACCTTC
D: TRBD1; length: 15; V: TRBV7-9; size: few; J: TRBJ2-1; CDR3: CASSLPWDSYNEQFF; DNA: TGTGCCAGCAGCTTACCGTGGGACAGCTACAATGAGCAGTTCTTC
D: TRBD1; length: 15; V: TRBV2; size: .; J: TRBJ2-3; CDR3: CASSLQGIGADTQYF; DNA: TGTGCCAGCAGTCTACAGGGGATAGGGGCAGATACGCAGTATTTT
D: TRBD2; length: 15; V: TRBV6-2/TRBV6-3; size: .; J: TRBJ2-2; CDR3: CASSNSGRGPGELFF; DNA: TGTGCCAGCAGCAATAGCGGGAGAGGGCCCGGGGAGCTGTTTTTT
D: .; length: 13; V: TRBV11-2; size: .; J: TRBJ2-7; CDR3: CASSLEASYEQYF; DNA: TGTGCCAGCAGCTTAGAAGCCTCCTACGAGCAGTACTTC
D: .; length: 14; V: TRBV27; size: .; J: TRBJ1-2; CDR3: CASSLSPGHYGYTF; DNA: TGTGCCAGCAGTTTATCCCCGGGTCACTATGGCTACACCTTC
D: .; length: 13; V: TRBV6-5; size: .; J: TRBJ1-1; CDR3: CASRIVRNTEAFF; DNA: TGTGCCAGCAGAATAGTCCGGAACACTGAAGCTTTCTTT
D: TRBD2; length: 20; V: TRBV4-3; size: .; J: TRBJ2-1; CDR3: CASSQDAPRTSGRSYNEQFF; DNA: TGCGCCAGCAGCCAAGATGCCCCCAGGACTAGCGGGAGGTCCTACAATGAGCAGTTCTTC
D: TRBD1; length: 13; V: TRBV13; size: .; J: TRBJ1-1; CDR3: CASSQNRGTEAFF; DNA: TGTGCCAGCAGCCAAAACAGGGGGACTGAAGCTTTCTTT
D: TRBD1; length: 15; V: TRBV19; size: .; J: TRBJ1-5; CDR3: CASSPGTGVNQPQHF; DNA: TGTGCCAGTAGTCCCGGGACAGGCGTCAATCAGCCCCAGCATTTT
D: .; length: 16; V: TRBV5-1; size: .; J: TRBJ2-3; CDR3: CASSLARGAGTDTQYF; DNA: TGCGCCAGCAGCTTGGCTAGGGGCGCGGGCACAGATACGCAGTATTTT
D: TRBD1; length: 14; V: TRBV19; size: .; J: TRBJ1-2; CDR3: CASSPDQGARGYTF; DNA: TGTGCCAGTAGTCCAGACCAGGGGGCGCGTGGCTACACCTTC
D: TRBD2; length: 15; V: TRBV7-2; size: .; J: TRBJ2-7; CDR3: CASSLYPSGSYEQYF; DNA: TGTGCCAGCAGCTTATATCCTAGCGGCTCCTACGAGCAGTACTTC
D: .; length: 14; V: TRBV27; size: .; J: TRBJ2-2; CDR3: CASSPENPAGELFF; DNA: TGTGCCAGCAGTCCCGAAAACCCGGCCGGGGAGCTGTTTTTT
D: .; length: 18; V: TRBV4-2; size: .; J: TRBJ2-1; CDR3: CASSQLGGKGFSYNEQFF; DNA: TGTGCCAGCAGCCAACTAGGAGGTAAAGGCTTCTCCTACAATGAGCAGTTCTTC
D: TRBD2; length: 15; V: TRBV7-2; size: .; J: TRBJ2-7; CDR3: CASSPAAGGWHEQYF; DNA: TGTGCCAGCAGCCCCGCTGCGGGAGGCTGGCACGAGCAGTACTTC
D: .; length: 13; V: TRBV5-1; size: .; J: TRBJ2-7; CDR3: CASSHGSSYEQYF; DNA: TGCGCCAGCAGTCACGGTAGCTCCTACGAGCAGTACTTC